These 21 T cell receptor beta chains were sequenced from one sample in a study of human T cells and chemical hapten exposure. Using its own MiXCR run on the RACE reads, TCRdb lists one record per CDR3 protein. Counted here are 30,000 to 35,000 distinct CDR3 sequences, roughly 5.4% occurring once; the ten biggest clones make up about 13%. Time point denoted: healthy volunteer bleed at 6 weeks. Extraction yielded total RNA from whole blood (unfractionated). Input material: whole blood. These receptors were obtained from a human donor in good health. Some clones in this sample may be carry-over from other donors' samples.

This clonotype was found many times. This chain connects TRBV20-1 to TRBJ1-5; 7 bases are a match to TRBD1. Germline V gene sequence: CDR1 DFQATT, CDR2 SNEGSKA (reference sequence). V dropped 1 base and J dropped 6; count of bases not matched to a gene: 3. The CDR3 totals 13 residues. CDR3 amino acids: CSARGRGLQPQHF. CDR3 nucleotide sequence: TGCAGTGCTAGAGGGAGGGGGCTTCAGCCCCAGCATTTT.

This clonotype was picked up a small number of times. The chain is built from TRBV29-1 and TRBJ1-1, with a tentative D call TRBD1 (6 bases). Germline CDR1 SQVTM, CDR2 ANQGSEA. The CDR3 is made up of 14 amino acids. The germline V and J ends were trimmed by 2 bases and 4 bases, with 14 bases remaining between them. The CDR3 DNA is TGCAGCGTTGAAAAGGGGGGGTGGGCCACTGAAGCTTTCTTT. Its translation is CSVEKGGWATEAFF.

The table lists this clonotype with many counts. The chain employs TRBV4-3 and TRBJ2-3; TRBD2 aligns across 8 bases. After removal of 0 bases from V and 4 bases from J, the junction contained 3 bases not matched to a gene. The germline CDR1 and CDR2 sequences are LGHNA and YSLEER. The CDR3 totals 15 residues. The CDR3 DNA reads TGCGCCAGCAGCCAAGAACGGGGGGGGGCAGATACGCAGTATTTT. It translates to CASSQERGGADTQYF.

The table lists this clonotype with many counts. J is TRBJ2-3 and V is TRBV20-1; 7 nucleotides line up with TRBD2. The germline V gene encodes CDR1 DFQATT and CDR2 SNEGSKA (reference sequence). The CDR3 has 13 amino acids. J was trimmed by 3 bases and V by 5 bases; bases with no gene match: 5. The CDR3 here is CSAWTSDTDTQYF. The DNA of the CDR3 is TGCAGTGCTTGGACTAGTGATACAGATACGCAGTATTTT.

This clonotype was observed many times. V and J are TRBV29-1 and TRBJ2-5; the match to TRBD1 covers 7 bases. CDR3 size: 13 residues. The trim removed 4 bases at V and 5 bases at J, leaving 7 bases unmatched. Germline loops: CDR1 SQVTM, CDR2 ANQGSEA. CDR3 DNA sequence: TGCAGCGTTGGGTTCAGGGGGTTCGAGACCCAGTACTTC. Protein product: CSVGFRGFETQYF. Based on the CDR3 plus reference TRBV29-1 and TRBJ2-5, the full variable domain is SAVISQKPSRDICQRGTSLTIQCQVDSQVTMMFWYRQQPGQSLTLIATANQGSEATYESGFVIDKFPISRPNLTFSTLTVSNMSPEDSSIYLCSVGFRGFETQYFGPGTRLLVL.

This clonotype was observed many times. V gene TRBV29-1 combines with J gene TRBJ2-1; no reliable D call. Trimming took 7 bases from V and 5 from J, leaving 18 bases between them. The germline CDR1 and CDR2 sequences are SQVTM and ANQGSEA. The length of the CDR3 is 14 residues. The CDR3 DNA reads TGCAGCGCCTCCTGGATGGCAGGAGACAATGAGCAGTTCTTC. This sequence encodes CSASWMAGDNEQFF.

This clonotype was detected ten times or more. This chain joins TRBV10-3 and TRBJ2-1; D might be TRBD1 or TRBD2, each matching 5 bases. This CDR3 region has 12 residues. Germline lookup yields CDR1 ENHRY and CDR2 SYGVKD. V shed 5 bases and J shed 9 bases, with 11 bases lying between them. CDR3 nucleotide sequence: TGTGCCATCAGTCGGGACGAAGGTGAGCAGTTCTTC. As protein: CAISRDEGEQFF.

A remark on this clonotype: A read error may explain this, as a much larger clone is one base away. The chain employs TRBV7-8 and TRBJ1-1; 9 bases fit TRBD1. This CDR3 contains 14 residues. Looked up from germline, CDR1 is SGHVS and CDR2 is FQNEAQ. Here the CDR3 reads CVSLHRGRGTEAFF. CDR3 sequence (DNA): TGTGTCAGTCTACACAGGGGGCGGGGGACTGAAGCTTTCTTT.

This clonotype was seen at least ten times. The chain couples TRBV5-6 to TRBJ1-2; 8 bases map to TRBD1. Germline CDR1 reads SGHDT; CDR2 reads YYEEEE. V was pared by 2 bases and J by 2 bases, with 5 bases of the junction left unmatched. CDR3 length: 15 residues. This CDR3 reads CASSFKQGDNYGYTF. CDR3 bases: TGTGCCAGCAGCTTTAAACAGGGGGACAACTATGGCTACACCTTC.

This clonotype was seen ten or more times. This rearrangement joins TRBV7-9 to TRBJ2-7; 8 bases agree with TRBD1. Trimming cost V 5 bases and J 4 bases; bases outside gene matches: 7. There are 14 residues in the CDR3. Germline values: CDR1 SEHNR, CDR2 FQNEAQ (reference sequence). The DNA of the CDR3 is TGTGCCAGCAGCCCCGGGACAGGCGGTTACGAGCAGTACTTC. Encoded protein: CASSPGTGGYEQYF.

Ten or more counts support this clonotype. This chain joins TRBV12-3 or TRBV12-4 and TRBJ2-7, with 11 bases lining up with TRBD2. This CDR3 has 15 amino acids. The trim removed 1 base at V and 3 bases at J, leaving 2 bases unmatched. The CDR3 loop reads CASSLGSGGGYEQYF. In nucleotides, the CDR3 is TGTGCCAGCAGTTTAGGTAGCGGGGGGGGCTACGAGCAGTACTTC.

This clonotype was found many times. The chain recombines TRBV2 with TRBJ1-4; the D is unclear. Germline V lookup: CDR1 SNHLY, CDR2 FYNNEI. Trimming stripped 5 bases from V and 4 bases from J, with 8 bases between. The CDR3 is 13 amino acids. For the CDR3, the DNA is TGTGCCAGCAGTCGGCAGATTAATGAAAAACTGTTTTTT. Amino acids: CASSRQINEKLFF. The full variable domain, in which reference TRBV2 and TRBJ1-4 provide the parts outside the CDR3, is EPEVTQTPSHQVTQMGQEVILRCVPISNHLYFYWYRQILGQKVEFLVSFYNNEISEKSEIFDDQFSVERPDGSNFTLKIRSTKLEDSAMYFCASSRQINEKLFFGSGTQLSVL.

In this sample, this clonotype turned up many times. The CDR3 nucleotides read TGTGCCAGCAGTCCCAGGGGGGGGGCCCCCGAGCAGTACTTC. Protein product: CASSPRGGAPEQYF. This chain links TRBV12-3 or TRBV12-4 with TRBJ2-7; perhaps D is TRBD1 or TRBD2 (7 bases each). Trimming removed 5 bases from V and 6 bases from J, with 17 bases in between. There are 14 residues in the CDR3.

The chain recombines TRBV7-9 with TRBJ1-3; D unresolved. Germline loops: CDR1 SEHNR, CDR2 FQNEAQ (reference sequence). This CDR3 is 16 amino acids long. Deletions cut 4 bases from V and 0 bases from J, with 13 bases between. The CDR3 nucleotides read TGTGCCAGCAGCTCAGAGTTTGGTCTCTCTGGAAACACCATATATTTT. Translation gives CASSSEFGLSGNTIYF.

This clonotype was counted many times. The chain carries TRBV29-1 and TRBJ2-7, with TRBD2 matching over 14 bases. CDR1 is SQVTM and CDR2 is ANQGSEA in the germline V gene. The CDR3 has 17 amino acids. The junction had 15 bases not matched to a gene; V was cut back by 4 bases and J by 7 bases. In DNA, the CDR3 is TGCAGCGTTGCACGGTTCGGGACTAGCGGGAGTATGGGTGAGCAGTACTTC. Its translation is CSVARFGTSGSMGEQYF.

The table lists this clonotype with many counts. The gene calls are TRBV11-2 and TRBJ1-2; tentative D call: TRBD1 (6 bases). Trimming pared 4 bases from V and 4 bases from J, leaving 7 bases between. CDR1 and CDR2 (germline): SGHAT, FQNNGV. The CDR3 consists of 12 residues. DNA of the CDR3: TGTGCCAGCAGCTCAGGGGCCTATGGCTACACCTTC. Amino acid sequence: CASSSGAYGYTF.

There are many counts of this clonotype. The gene calls are TRBV5-1 and TRBJ2-7; TRBD1 aligns across 8 bases. The V and J ends lost 5 bases and 2 bases, in that order; junction bases with no gene match: 12. CDR1 is SGHRS, CDR2 YFSETQ, per germline. This CDR3 has 16 amino acids. The CDR3 DNA sequence: TGCGCCAGCAGTAAAACCCGGGACAGGACAGCCTACGAGCAGTACTTC. This translates into CASSKTRDRTAYEQYF. The full variable domain, rest sourced from reference TRBV5-1 and TRBJ2-7, is KAGVTQTPRYLIKTRGQQVTLSCSPISGHRSVSWYQQTPGQGLQFLFEYFSETQRNKGNFPGRFSGRQFSNSRSEMNVSTLELGDSALYLCASSKTRDRTAYEQYFGPGTRLTVT.

Worth noting for this clonotype: Being one base from a much bigger clone, this may be a read error. Because it lacks the conserved phenylalanine or tryptophan at the end, this CDR3 is likely a read error. The chain carries TRBV7-2 and TRBJ2-1; no reliable D call. V was clipped by 4 bases and J by 12 bases, with 13 bases between them. From germline, CDR1 is SGHTA and CDR2 FQGNSA. CDR3 length equals 12 residues. CDR3 in amino acids: CASSSTSTAQFL. The CDR3 DNA reads as TGTGCCAGCAGCTCCACCTCCACAGCGCAGTTCTTA.

This clonotype has just a few counts. V gene TRBV7-2 combines with J gene TRBJ1-1; the D gene is possibly TRBD1 (5 bases). The CDR3 has 14 residues. Germline CDR1 SGHTA, CDR2 FQGNSA. Trimming pared 5 bases from V and 4 bases from J, leaving 14 bases between. The CDR3 DNA is TGTGCCAGCAGCCCCCGCAGGGCTGGCACTGAAGCTTTCTTT. Amino acids: CASSPRRAGTEAFF.

This clonotype appeared many times. The chain is built from TRBV20-1 and TRBJ2-5; D is unclear. The CDR3 contains 12 residues. Germline V lookup: CDR1 DFQATT, CDR2 SNEGSKA (reference sequence). Deletions cut 6 bases from V and 3 bases from J, with 11 bases between. In DNA form, the CDR3 reads TGCAGTGCCGCTCAAGCCGAAGAGACCCAGTACTTC. Its translation is CSAAQAEETQYF.

Many counts were recorded for this clonotype. The J gene is TRBJ2-3, the V gene TRBV7-9; D is uncertain. V was cut by 5 bases and J by 0 bases, with 12 bases left in between. The CDR3 is 15 amino acids. Germline lookup yields CDR1 SEHNR and CDR2 FQNEAQ (reference sequence). The CDR3 reads CASSPHGSSTDTQYF. In DNA form, the CDR3 reads TGTGCCAGCAGCCCCCATGGCTCTAGCACAGATACGCAGTATTTT.